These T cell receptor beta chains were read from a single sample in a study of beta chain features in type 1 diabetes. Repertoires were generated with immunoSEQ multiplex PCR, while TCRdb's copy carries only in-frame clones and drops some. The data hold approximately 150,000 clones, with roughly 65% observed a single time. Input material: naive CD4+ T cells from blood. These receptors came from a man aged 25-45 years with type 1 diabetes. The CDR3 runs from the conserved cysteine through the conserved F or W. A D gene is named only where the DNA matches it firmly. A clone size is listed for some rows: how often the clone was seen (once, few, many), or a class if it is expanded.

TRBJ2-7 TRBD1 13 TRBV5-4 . CASSRDRDGEQYF TGTGCCAGCAGTCGGGACAGGGACGGAGAGCAGTACTTC
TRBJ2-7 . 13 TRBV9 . CASSVESSYEQYF TGTGCCAGCAGCGTAGAGAGCTCTTACGAGCAGTACTTC
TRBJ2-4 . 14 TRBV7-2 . CASSLGVAKNIQYF TGTGCCAGCAGCTTGGGGGTAGCCAAAAACATTCAGTACTTC
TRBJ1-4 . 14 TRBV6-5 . CASRDITTNEKLFF TGTGCCAGCAGGGACATTACAACTAATGAAAAACTGTTTTTT
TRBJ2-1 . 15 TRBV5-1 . CASTQGGGSYNEQFF TGCGCCAGCACCCAAGGAGGGGGCTCCTACAATGAGCAGTTCTTC
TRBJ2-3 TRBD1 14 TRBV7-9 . CASSADRVGDTQYF TGTGCCAGCAGCGCGGACAGGGTGGGGGATACGCAGTATTTT
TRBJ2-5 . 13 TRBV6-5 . CASSPFVEETQYF TGTGCCAGCAGCCCCTTCGTAGAGGAGACCCAGTACTTC
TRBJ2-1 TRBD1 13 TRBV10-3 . CAVRQGPDNEQFF TGTGCCGTAAGACAGGGCCCCGACAATGAGCAGTTCTTC
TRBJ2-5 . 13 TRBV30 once CAWSVQGPETQYF TGTGCCTGGAGTGTACAGGGACCCGAGACCCAGTACTTC
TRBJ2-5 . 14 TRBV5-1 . CASSIGRTQETQYF TGCGCCAGCAGCATCGGACGGACGCAAGAGACCCAGTACTTC
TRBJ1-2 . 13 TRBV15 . CATRGSPGYGYTF TGTGCCACCAGGGGAAGCCCGGGGTATGGCTACACCTTC
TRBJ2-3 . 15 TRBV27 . CASSSAEKGTDTQYF TGTGCCAGCAGTTCCGCCGAGAAGGGCACAGATACGCAGTATTTT
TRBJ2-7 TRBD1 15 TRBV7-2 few CASSPWDSESYEQYF TGTGCCAGCAGCCCTTGGGACAGTGAATCCTACGAGCAGTACTTC
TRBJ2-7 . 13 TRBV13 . CASSPDRGHEQYF TGTGCCAGCAGCCCCGACCGGGGGCACGAGCAGTACTTC
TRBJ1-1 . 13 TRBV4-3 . CASTDSGRTEAFF TGCGCCAGCACTGACAGCGGGCGCACTGAAGCTTTCTTT
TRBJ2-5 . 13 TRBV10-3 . CAISEEGKETQYF TGTGCCATCAGTGAGGAGGGGAAAGAGACCCAGTACTTC
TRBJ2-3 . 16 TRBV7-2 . CASSSPPGHRTDTQYF TGTGCCAGCAGCTCACCCCCGGGACATCGCACAGATACGCAGTATTTT
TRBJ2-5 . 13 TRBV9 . CASSVGAEETQYF TGTGCCAGCAGCGTAGGGGCGGAAGAGACCCAGTACTTC
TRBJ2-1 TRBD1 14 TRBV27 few CASTRDRGGDEQFF TGTGCCAGCACCCGGGACAGGGGAGGCGATGAGCAGTTCTTC
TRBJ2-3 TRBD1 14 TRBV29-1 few CSARTGWGTDTQYF TGCAGCGCCAGGACAGGGTGGGGCACAGATACGCAGTATTTT
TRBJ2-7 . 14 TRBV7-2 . CASSLAGTGDEQYF TGTGCCAGCAGCTTAGCAGGCACGGGGGACGAGCAGTACTTC
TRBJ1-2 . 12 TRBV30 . CAWSQPTYGYTF TGTGCCTGGAGTCAGCCGACCTATGGCTACACCTTC
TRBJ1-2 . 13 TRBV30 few CAWNSPANYGYTF TGTGCCTGGAATAGCCCAGCTAACTATGGCTACACCTTC
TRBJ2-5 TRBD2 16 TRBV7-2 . CASSLVSSGAQETQYF TGTGCCAGCAGCTTAGTGTCCAGCGGGGCACAAGAGACCCAGTACTTC
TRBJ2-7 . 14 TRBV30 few CAWSGQDEAYEQYF TGTGCCTGGAGTGGACAGGACGAAGCCTACGAGCAGTACTTC
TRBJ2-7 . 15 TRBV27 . CASSYIQGNPYEQYF TGTGCCAGCAGTTATATACAGGGAAACCCCTACGAGCAGTACTTC
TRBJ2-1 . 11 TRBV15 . CATSRGREQFF TGTGCCACCAGCAGAGGAAGGGAGCAGTTCTTC
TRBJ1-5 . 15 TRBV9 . CASSVTSGADQPQHF TGTGCCAGCAGCGTAACGTCGGGGGCCGATCAGCCCCAGCATTTT
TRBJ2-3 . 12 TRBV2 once CASSPDGDTQYF TGTGCCAGCAGTCCTGACGGAGATACGCAGTATTTT
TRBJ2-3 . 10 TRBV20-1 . CSAPTDTQYF TGCAGTGCTCCAACAGATACGCAGTATTTT
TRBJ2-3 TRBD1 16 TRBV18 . CASSPLTGARGDTQYF TGTGCCAGCTCACCGCTAACAGGGGCCAGGGGAGATACGCAGTATTTT
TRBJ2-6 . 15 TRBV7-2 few CASSSTRTGANVLTF TGTGCCAGCAGCTCCACACGGACCGGGGCCAACGTCCTGACTTTC
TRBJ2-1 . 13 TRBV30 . CAWSVGGFNEQFF TGTGCCTGGAGTGTAGGAGGGTTTAATGAGCAGTTCTTC
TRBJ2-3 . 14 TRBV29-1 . CSVALLAIEDTQYF TGCAGCGTTGCATTACTAGCTATAGAAGATACGCAGTATTTT
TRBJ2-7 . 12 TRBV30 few CACSVAEYEQYF TGTGCCTGCTCCGTGGCGGAGTACGAGCAGTACTTC
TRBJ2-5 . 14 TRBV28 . CASSPLILQETQYF TGTGCCAGCAGTCCCCTAATATTACAAGAGACCCAGTACTTC
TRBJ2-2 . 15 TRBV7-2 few CASSQGLSNTGELFF TGTGCCAGCAGCCAAGGGCTCTCGAACACCGGGGAGCTGTTTTTT
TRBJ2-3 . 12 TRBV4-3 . CASSPDLDTQYF TGCGCCAGCAGCCCGGACCTCGATACGCAGTATTTT
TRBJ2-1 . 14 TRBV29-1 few CSVANRGRDNEQFF TGCAGCGTTGCTAACAGGGGGAGGGACAATGAGCAGTTCTTC
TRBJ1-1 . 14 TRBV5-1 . CASSFGTGSTEAFF TGCGCCAGCAGCTTCGGGACGGGGAGCACTGAAGCTTTCTTT
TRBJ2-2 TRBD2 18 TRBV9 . CASSTPGLAVANTGELFF TGTGCCAGCAGCACGCCGGGACTAGCGGTCGCGAACACCGGGGAGCTGTTTTTT
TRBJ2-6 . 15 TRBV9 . CASSATTSGANVLTF TGTGCCAGCAGCGCAACCACTTCTGGGGCCAACGTCCTGACTTTC
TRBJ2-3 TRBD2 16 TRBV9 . CASSAGPAGITDTQYF TGTGCCAGCAGCGCCGGCCCAGCGGGGATTACAGATACGCAGTATTTT
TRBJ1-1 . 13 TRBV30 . CAWSNTGNTEAFF TGTGCCTGGAGTAACACGGGGAACACTGAAGCTTTCTTT
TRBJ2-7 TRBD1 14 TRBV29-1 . CSVERDRGSEEQYF TGCAGCGTTGAGAGGGACAGGGGATCGGAGGAGCAGTACTTC
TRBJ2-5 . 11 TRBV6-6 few CASSYTETQYF TGTGCCAGCAGTTATACAGAGACCCAGTACTTC
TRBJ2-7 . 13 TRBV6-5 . CASSRAWTYEQYF TGTGCCAGCAGTCGTGCATGGACCTACGAGCAGTACTTC
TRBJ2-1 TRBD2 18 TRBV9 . CASSVSPIAGASYNEQFF TGTGCCAGCAGCGTGAGCCCCATAGCGGGGGCCTCCTACAATGAGCAGTTCTTC
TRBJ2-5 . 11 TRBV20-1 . CSASWDETQYF TGCAGTGCTAGTTGGGACGAGACCCAGTACTTC
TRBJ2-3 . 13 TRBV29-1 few CSVEVTGTDTQYF TGCAGCGTTGAAGTTACAGGGACAGATACGCAGTATTTT
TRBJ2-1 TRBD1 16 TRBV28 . CASSSGVTRQGRLQFF TGTGCCAGCAGTTCCGGGGTAACACGACAGGGAAGGTTGCAGTTCTTC
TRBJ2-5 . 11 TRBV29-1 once CSVRYQETQYF TGCAGCGTTAGGTACCAAGAGACCCAGTACTTC
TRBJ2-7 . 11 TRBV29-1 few CSASGVGEQYF TGCAGCGCGTCGGGGGTTGGCGAGCAGTACTTC
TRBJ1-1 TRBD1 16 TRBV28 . CASSFSLGQGDTEAFF TGTGCCAGCAGTTTTTCCTTGGGACAGGGGGACACTGAAGCTTTCTTT